A selection of T cell receptor beta chains follows, all from one sample in a study of CD8+CD57+ T cells in acquired aplastic anemia. One entry per CDR3 protein results from TCRdb running MiXCR on the reads. The sample carries some 150,000 distinct CDR3 sequences, less than 45% recorded once. Sequencing used sorted CD4+, CD8+, or CD8+CD57+ T cells (not recorded which) from PBMCs. The receptor source for this set is a human donor in good health, serving as a control. Both conserved end residues are part of each CDR3. D genes are given only for firm matches. Only some rows state a clone size, as once, few, many or a class for expanded clones.

J gene: TRBJ2-5; clone size: many; D gene: TRBD2; V gene: TRBV4-2; CDR3 DNA: TGTGCCAGCAGCCAAGGAGCAGCGGGAGTAGGGGAGACCCAGTACTTC; CDR3 protein: CASSQGAAGVGETQYF
J gene: TRBJ1-4; clone size: many; D gene: -; V gene: TRBV6-5; CDR3 DNA: TGTGCCAGCAGTCCAGGACCGCTGGGAAAACTGTTTTTT; CDR3 protein: CASSPGPLGKLFF
J gene: TRBJ2-5; clone size: -; D gene: -; V gene: TRBV7-2; CDR3 DNA: TGTGCCAGCAGCTACCGGATGCAAGAGACCCAGTACTTC; CDR3 protein: CASSYRMQETQYF
J gene: TRBJ1-5; clone size: few; D gene: TRBD1; V gene: TRBV12-5; CDR3 DNA: TGTGCTAGTGGTATGGGACAGCCCAATCAGCCCCAGCATTTT; CDR3 protein: CASGMGQPNQPQHF
J gene: TRBJ1-1; clone size: -; D gene: TRBD1; V gene: TRBV6-1; CDR3 DNA: TGTGCCAGCAGCGACAGGGCGGCGTTCATGGAGACTGAAGCTTTCTTT; CDR3 protein: CASSDRAAFMETEAFF
J gene: TRBJ1-4; clone size: -; D gene: -; V gene: TRBV7-6; CDR3 DNA: TGTGCCAGCAGCGACATACAGACGGCAACTAATGAAAAACTGTTTTTT; CDR3 protein: CASSDIQTATNEKLFF
J gene: TRBJ2-5; clone size: many; D gene: TRBD1; V gene: TRBV5-1; CDR3 DNA: TGCGCCAGCAGCCAGGGGGCGCGTGAGACCCAGTACTTC; CDR3 protein: CASSQGARETQYF
J gene: TRBJ1-4; clone size: many; D gene: -; V gene: TRBV14; CDR3 DNA: TGTGCCAGCAGCCAAGCGTATGGGGGGACTAATGAAAAACTGTTTTTT; CDR3 protein: CASSQAYGGTNEKLFF
J gene: TRBJ1-2; clone size: once; D gene: TRBD1; V gene: TRBV19; CDR3 DNA: TGTGCCAGTAGTGCCACAGGGGAATTAGCCTACACCTTC; CDR3 protein: CASSATGELAYTF
J gene: TRBJ2-2; clone size: many; D gene: TRBD1; V gene: TRBV12-3/TRBV12-4; CDR3 DNA: TGTGCCAGCAGTTTATGGGACAGAAACACCGGGGAGCTGTTTTTT; CDR3 protein: CASSLWDRNTGELFF
J gene: TRBJ1-2; clone size: -; D gene: -; V gene: TRBV15; CDR3 DNA: TGTGCCACCAGCAGAGCCAAGACGCGGGATGGCTACACCTTC; CDR3 protein: CATSRAKTRDGYTF
J gene: TRBJ2-7; clone size: many; D gene: TRBD2; V gene: TRBV24-1; CDR3 DNA: TGTGCCACTATATCTGCGGGAGGGCCTTGGGAGCAGTACTTC; CDR3 protein: CATISAGGPWEQYF
J gene: TRBJ1-1; clone size: -; D gene: -; V gene: TRBV20-1; CDR3 DNA: TGCAGTGCCAGCTCACCGTACGGGACGGGCACTGAAGCTTTCTTT; CDR3 protein: CSASSPYGTGTEAFF
J gene: TRBJ1-3; clone size: -; D gene: -; V gene: TRBV29-1; CDR3 DNA: TGCAGCGTTGACGACAGCGGAAACGCCATGTATTTT; CDR3 protein: CSVDDSGNAMYF
J gene: TRBJ2-3; clone size: many; D gene: -; V gene: TRBV27; CDR3 DNA: TGTGCCAGCAGCCCTCCGGAGGACCGTCAGTATTTT; CDR3 protein: CASSPPEDRQYF
J gene: TRBJ2-7; clone size: many; D gene: TRBD2; V gene: TRBV5-4; CDR3 DNA: TGTGCCAGCAGCTTGAGGACTAGCGGGGGTTTCGAGCAGTACTTC; CDR3 protein: CASSLRTSGGFEQYF
J gene: TRBJ1-5; clone size: -; D gene: -; V gene: TRBV19; CDR3 DNA: TGTGCCAGTAGTGGCCGGGACCAGCATTTT; CDR3 protein: CASSGRDQHF
J gene: TRBJ2-1; clone size: many; D gene: TRBD2; V gene: TRBV30; CDR3 DNA: TGTGCCTGGAGGCTAGCGGGAGTCCATGAGCAGTTCTTC; CDR3 protein: CAWRLAGVHEQFF
J gene: TRBJ2-7; clone size: once; D gene: TRBD1; V gene: TRBV16; CDR3 DNA: TGTGCCAGCAGCGATTCACTGAGGACAGGGGGTACCTACGAGCAGTACTTC; CDR3 protein: CASSDSLRTGGTYEQYF
J gene: TRBJ1-2; clone size: many; D gene: -; V gene: TRBV5-1; CDR3 DNA: TGCGCCAGCAGCTTCCTGGGTGGAGGCGATGGCTACACCTTC; CDR3 protein: CASSFLGGGDGYTF
J gene: TRBJ1-4; clone size: -; D gene: TRBD1; V gene: TRBV2; CDR3 DNA: TGTGCCAGCAAAACCGGGACAGGGTATGAAAAACTGTTTTTT; CDR3 protein: CASKTGTGYEKLFF
J gene: TRBJ2-7; clone size: many; D gene: -; V gene: TRBV5-1; CDR3 DNA: TGCGCCAGCAGCTTGGCCCGTGGAACACTGTACTTC; CDR3 protein: CASSLARGTLYF
J gene: TRBJ1-2; clone size: many; D gene: TRBD1; V gene: TRBV19; CDR3 DNA: TGTGCCAGTAGTATGGAGGGGACAGGGAAATTCGACTATGGCTACACCTTC; CDR3 protein: CASSMEGTGKFDYGYTF
J gene: TRBJ1-2; clone size: -; D gene: TRBD1; V gene: TRBV3-1; CDR3 DNA: TGTGCCAGCAGCCTCTCCGGCGGGACAGGGAACTATGGCTACACCTTC; CDR3 protein: CASSLSGGTGNYGYTF
J gene: TRBJ2-7; clone size: many; D gene: -; V gene: TRBV6-5; CDR3 DNA: TGTGCCAGCAGTTCGTCGGGACCAACCGGGGAGCAGTACTTC; CDR3 protein: CASSSSGPTGEQYF
J gene: TRBJ2-7; clone size: many; D gene: -; V gene: TRBV12-3/TRBV12-4; CDR3 DNA: TGTGCCAGCAGTCCGGAGGGACGAGACTACGAGCAGTACTTC; CDR3 protein: CASSPEGRDYEQYF
J gene: TRBJ1-6; clone size: -; D gene: -; V gene: TRBV6-2/TRBV6-3; CDR3 DNA: TGTGCCAGCAGTGACAGGCTTGGTTCACCCCTCCACTTT; CDR3 protein: CASSDRLGSPLHF
J gene: TRBJ1-3; clone size: many; D gene: -; V gene: TRBV7-9; CDR3 DNA: TGTGCCAGCAGCTGGGACTCATACTCTGGAAACACCATATATTTT; CDR3 protein: CASSWDSYSGNTIYF
J gene: TRBJ2-1; clone size: -; D gene: TRBD2; V gene: TRBV24-1; CDR3 DNA: TGTGCCACCAGTGATACTAGCGGATACAATGAGCAGTTCTTC; CDR3 protein: CATSDTSGYNEQFF
J gene: TRBJ1-6; clone size: once; D gene: -; V gene: TRBV2; CDR3 DNA: TGTGCCAGCGCGGTAGACTCCTATTCACCCCTCCACTTT; CDR3 protein: CASAVDSYSPLHF
J gene: TRBJ2-2; clone size: few; D gene: -; V gene: TRBV6-5; CDR3 DNA: TGTGCCAGCAGTTACTCTATACCAGAATCCACCGGGGAGCTGTTTTTT; CDR3 protein: CASSYSIPESTGELFF
J gene: TRBJ2-3; clone size: medium-sized; D gene: TRBD1; V gene: TRBV2; CDR3 DNA: TGTGCCAGCAGTAGTCGACAGGGAAGCACAGATACGCAGTATTTT; CDR3 protein: CASSSRQGSTDTQYF
J gene: TRBJ1-2; clone size: few; D gene: -; V gene: TRBV15; CDR3 DNA: TGTGCCACCAGCCGGGGGCAGGGCAACTATGGCTACACCTTC; CDR3 protein: CATSRGQGNYGYTF
J gene: TRBJ1-6; clone size: -; D gene: TRBD1; V gene: TRBV15; CDR3 DNA: TGTGCCACCAGCAGAGAACTCGGGACAGGAAATTCACCCCTCCACTTT; CDR3 protein: CATSRELGTGNSPLHF
J gene: TRBJ1-1; clone size: -; D gene: -; V gene: TRBV3-2; CDR3 DNA: -; CDR3 protein: CASDWGMGTEAFF
J gene: TRBJ2-5; clone size: many; D gene: -; V gene: TRBV7-7; CDR3 DNA: TGTGCCAGCAGCGTGGGCCAAGGGGAGACCCAGTACTTC; CDR3 protein: CASSVGQGETQYF
J gene: TRBJ1-2; clone size: -; D gene: -; V gene: TRBV7-9; CDR3 DNA: TGTGCCAGTTGGGTGGGAAGTGGCTACACCTTC; CDR3 protein: CASWVGSGYTF
J gene: TRBJ2-1; clone size: -; D gene: TRBD1; V gene: TRBV12-3/TRBV12-4; CDR3 DNA: TGTGCCAGCAGGGGTTCGAATATCGGTTCGGGACAGGGGGACATTCAGTTCTTC; CDR3 protein: CASRGSNIGSGQGDIQFF
J gene: TRBJ2-1; clone size: -; D gene: -; V gene: TRBV25-1; CDR3 DNA: TGTGCCAGCAGTGAGTCCGGGACCCCGGGCAATGAGCAGTTCTTC; CDR3 protein: CASSESGTPGNEQFF
J gene: TRBJ2-5; clone size: many; D gene: TRBD1; V gene: TRBV6-1; CDR3 DNA: TGTGCCAGCAGGCCTCCCGGGACAGTTAAGACTCAAGAGACCCAGTACTTC; CDR3 protein: CASRPPGTVKTQETQYF
J gene: TRBJ1-2; clone size: many; D gene: TRBD1; V gene: TRBV5-5; CDR3 DNA: TGTGCCAGCAGCATAGTGACAGGGGACTATGGCTACACCTTC; CDR3 protein: CASSIVTGDYGYTF
J gene: TRBJ1-6; clone size: many; D gene: -; V gene: TRBV2; CDR3 DNA: TGTGCCAGCAGTGTGGCAGGGAACCCAAATAATTCACCCCTCCACTTT; CDR3 protein: CASSVAGNPNNSPLHF
J gene: TRBJ2-5; clone size: many; D gene: -; V gene: TRBV10-3; CDR3 DNA: TGTGCCATCAGTAGACAGCCACAAGAGACCCAGTACTTC; CDR3 protein: CAISRQPQETQYF
J gene: TRBJ1-1; clone size: -; D gene: -; V gene: TRBV20-1; CDR3 DNA: TGCAGTGCTAGCCAAGCGGGGCTGATGGCTGAAGCTTTCTTT; CDR3 protein: CSASQAGLMAEAFF
J gene: TRBJ2-1; clone size: many; D gene: -; V gene: TRBV10-3; CDR3 DNA: TGTGCCATCAGTGGGACGGTGAGCCCAAATGAGCAGTTCTTC; CDR3 protein: CAISGTVSPNEQFF
J gene: TRBJ2-7; clone size: -; D gene: -; V gene: TRBV12-3/TRBV12-4; CDR3 DNA: TGTGCCAGCAGTTCCTTCGAGGGGAGCTCCTACGAGCAGTACTTC; CDR3 protein: CASSSFEGSSYEQYF
J gene: TRBJ1-1; clone size: many; D gene: -; V gene: TRBV19; CDR3 DNA: TGTGCCAGTAGTCCCCACAGGGCCAGCATGAACACTGAAGCTTTCTTT; CDR3 protein: CASSPHRASMNTEAFF
J gene: TRBJ1-1; clone size: -; D gene: TRBD1; V gene: TRBV20-1; CDR3 DNA: TGCAGCCTGGGACAGGGGAACACTGAAGCTTTCTTT; CDR3 protein: CSLGQGNTEAFF
J gene: TRBJ1-1; clone size: many; D gene: TRBD1; V gene: TRBV10-1; CDR3 DNA: TGCGCCAGCAGTGAGTTTCCAGGGGGCACTGAAGCTTTCTTT; CDR3 protein: CASSEFPGGTEAFF
J gene: TRBJ1-6; clone size: -; D gene: -; V gene: TRBV10-3; CDR3 DNA: TGTGCCATCAGTCGACAAGGGTCCTATAATTCACCCCCCCACTTT; CDR3 protein: CAISRQGSYNSPPHF
J gene: TRBJ2-1; clone size: -; D gene: -; V gene: TRBV5-1; CDR3 DNA: TGCGCCAGCAGCTTGGAAGGCCTCCAATCCGGGGATGAGCAGTTCTTC; CDR3 protein: CASSLEGLQSGDEQFF
J gene: TRBJ1-3; clone size: many; D gene: -; V gene: TRBV9; CDR3 DNA: TGTGCCAGCAGCGTAGGGCTGCGGACATCCTCTGGAAACACCATATATTTT; CDR3 protein: CASSVGLRTSSGNTIYF
J gene: TRBJ2-5; clone size: -; D gene: TRBD2; V gene: TRBV10-3; CDR3 DNA: TGTGCCATCAGTGAGTCCCCTAGCGGCCTACAAGAGACCCAGTACTTC; CDR3 protein: CAISESPSGLQETQYF
J gene: TRBJ2-4; clone size: -; D gene: -; V gene: TRBV5-1; CDR3 DNA: TGCGCCAGCAGCCCGGAACTTCAGAGGAAAAACATTCAGTACTTC; CDR3 protein: CASSPELQRKNIQYF
J gene: TRBJ2-5; clone size: -; D gene: TRBD2; V gene: TRBV3-1; CDR3 DNA: TGTGCCAGCAGCCAATGGGCTAGCGGGGGGTTATGCCAAGAGACCCAGTACTTC; CDR3 protein: CASSQWASGGLCQETQYF
J gene: TRBJ2-2; clone size: few; D gene: TRBD2; V gene: TRBV2; CDR3 DNA: TGTGCCATCAGTGAAGCGCGGGGGGCCTACACCGGGGAGCTGTTTTTT; CDR3 protein: CAISEARGAYTGELFF
J gene: TRBJ2-7; clone size: many; D gene: TRBD2; V gene: TRBV30; CDR3 DNA: TGTGCCTGGAGCCAAAAGGGACTAGCGTCGGGCGAGCAGTACTTC; CDR3 protein: CAWSQKGLASGEQYF
J gene: TRBJ1-2; clone size: -; D gene: -; V gene: TRBV29-1; CDR3 DNA: TGCAGCGTTGAAGGGACGGTGGCTAACTATGGCCACACCTTC; CDR3 protein: CSVEGTVANYGHTF